Detailed here is one T cell receptor beta chain. Its target is not known. The source of the sample is a study of OX40 agonist ivuxolimab in advanced cancers. Study-level results: Antigens targeted by the expanded peripheral T cells were not determined. By week 6 at 0.1 to 3.0 mg/kg, blood CD4+ and CD8+ T cells had expanded clonally. In a subset of nonresponders, normalized T-cell clonal expansion was also low.

Repertoires were generated with immunoSEQ multiplex PCR, while TCRdb's copy carries only in-frame clones and drops some. This table holds fewer than 25,000 clones, around four fifths found once. V lost 3 bases to trimming and J lost 2 bases, with 11 bases between them. From germline, CDR1 is LNHDA and CDR2 SQIVND (reference sequence). CDR3 size: 15 residues. Autoimmune disease history or systemic immunosuppression excluded patients. The chain recombines TRBV19 with TRBJ2-1, with TRBD2 as a possible D gene (6 bases). The source material was CD4+ or CD8+ T cells sorted from blood, sampled in a trial of the OX40 agonist ivuxolimab. The TCR originated in an adult with an advanced solid tumor such as melanoma, head and neck, liver or kidney cancer. This CDR3 is CASSIGGSTYNEQFF. CDR3 in DNA: TGTGCCAGTAGTATTGGGGGGTCTACCTACAATGAGCAGTTCTTC.